The 31 T cell receptor beta chains below were found in one sample sequenced in a study of regulatory T cells in long-lasting Graves disease. HTBI primers from iRepertoire and Arm-PCR of CDR3 regions yielded the TCR beta libraries. TCRdb ran MiXCR on the multiplex PCR reads and lists one entry per CDR3 protein. The sample consists of a few hundred thousand distinct CDR3 sequences, approximately 18% of them appearing once. Indicated time point: newly diagnosed GD, antithyroid drugs for less than 3 months. The TCR library was made from RNA extracted from PBMCs. These same data were also listed under a study on T cells in Graves' hyperthyroidism and ophthalmopathy.

The sequencing used peripheral blood mononuclear cells (PBMCs), collected at new diagnosis, from a patient treated with antithyroid drugs. The receptor source for this set is a woman aged 25 to 39 with Graves disease.

The rearrangement uses TRBV5-1 and TRBJ1-2, with a possible D match to TRBD1 (6 bases). The CDR3 is 13 residues long. Germline lookup yields CDR1 SGHRS and CDR2 YFSETQ. Trimming left V 0 bases short and J 6 bases short, with 9 bases between. CDR3 coding DNA: TGCGCCAGCAGCTTGGGCAGGGGAGATGGCTACACCTTC. This translates into CASSLGRGDGYTF.

The V and J genes are TRBV28 and TRBJ1-1; D possibly corresponds to TRBD1 (6 bases). The germline V and J ends were trimmed by 2 bases and 4 bases, with 11 bases remaining between them. The CDR3 length is 14 residues. The V gene's germline CDR1 is MDHEN and CDR2 SYDVKM. Written as DNA, the CDR3 is TGTGCCAGCAGTTTACGAGGGGGTTTCACTGAAGCTTTCTTT. This encodes CASSLRGGFTEAFF.

This clonotype was observed many times. The chain links TRBV6-1 to TRBJ2-5; D is undetermined. The CDR3 loop spans 14 amino acids. The germline gives CDR1 MNHNS, CDR2 SASEGT. V shed 6 bases and J shed 3 bases, with 14 bases lying between them. CDR3 DNA sequence: TGTGCCAGCAGCCTACGAGGCACAGAAGAGACCCAGTACTTC. Amino acids: CASSLRGTEETQYF.

This clonotype came up once. Since a far larger clone is one base different, this is likely a read error. The rearrangement joins TRBV2 to TRBJ2-3, with 12 bases lining up with TRBD2. The J call is doubtful: the DNA matches TRBJ2-1 better. The CDR3 loop spans 16 amino acids. CDR1 and CDR2 (germline): SNHLY, FYNNEI. The DNA for the CDR3 is TGTGCCAGCAGTGGCCCAGCTAGCGGGGGGGCGGATGAGCAGTTCTTC. Translating it yields CASSGPASGGADEQFF.

The table lists this clonotype with many counts. The chain joins TRBV14 to TRBJ2-1, with D unresolved. V lost 1 base, J lost 2 bases, and 3 bases lay in between. CDR1 is SGHDN and CDR2 is FVKESK in the germline V gene. CDR3 length: 13 amino acids. Here the CDR3 reads CASSQGPYNEQFF. The CDR3 bases are TGTGCCAGCAGCCAAGGGCCCTACAATGAGCAGTTCTTC.

This clonotype was counted many times. The chain recombines TRBV5-1 with TRBJ1-2; TRBD1 is a possible D gene (5 bases). Trimming took off 5 bases at V and 1 base at J, with 15 bases between the two ends. In germline, CDR1 is SGHRS, CDR2 YFSETQ. CDR3 size: 15 residues. CDR3: CASRPNWGDNYGYTF. CDR3 nucleotide sequence: TGCGCCAGCAGGCCCAACTGGGGGGATAACTATGGCTACACCTTC.

To note about this clonotype: This may arise from a read error, as a much more abundant clone is one base away. The V gene is TRBV5-4, the J gene TRBJ2-2; 10 bases line up with TRBD2. The CDR3 has 16 amino acids. Germline V lookup: CDR1 SGHNT, CDR2 YYREEE (reference sequence). The CDR3 protein is CASSFLAGVNTGDLFF. DNA for the CDR3: TGTGCCAGCAGCTTTCTAGCGGGGGTCAACACCGGGGATCTGTTTTTT.

Details on this clonotype: This likely traces to a read error, being one base from a far larger clone. The chain joins TRBV7-3 to TRBJ1-1; the match to TRBD1 covers 8 bases. The CDR3 consists of 13 residues. CDR1 is SGHTA and CDR2 is FQGTGA in the germline V gene. With V trimmed by 4 bases and J by 4 bases, 2 bases remained unmatched. CDR3 nucleotide sequence: TGTGCCAGCAGCTGGACAGGGAGCACTGAAGCTTTCTTT. Amino acids: CASSWTGSTEAFF.

The sample holds many counts of this clonotype. This rearrangement joins TRBV7-8 to TRBJ1-2; 11 bases fit TRBD1. With V trimmed by 3 bases and J by 6 bases, 3 bases remained unmatched. This CDR3 spans 14 amino acids. Germline V gene sequence: CDR1 SGHVS, CDR2 FQNEAQ. Here the CDR3 DNA reads TGTGCCAGCAGCTTGGACAGGGGGCTTCATGGCTACACCTTC. This codes for CASSLDRGLHGYTF.

In its sample, this clonotype was seen many times. This chain connects TRBV18 to TRBJ2-5; D is tentatively TRBD1 or TRBD2 (5 bases each). The CDR3 is made up of 14 amino acids. Trimming took 3 bases from V and 0 from J, leaving 8 bases between them. Germline V lookup: CDR1 KGHSH, CDR2 LQKENI. The CDR3 region has the DNA TGTGCCAGCTCACCGAGGGGAGACCAAGAGACCCAGTACTTC. This sequence encodes CASSPRGDQETQYF.

Comment on this clonotype: One base away lies a much larger clone, so this may be a sequencing read error. The chain recombines TRBV20-1 with TRBJ2-4; tentatively, D is TRBD2 (6 bases). The germline gives CDR1 DFQATT, CDR2 SNEGSKA (reference sequence). CDR3 size: 14 residues. The CDR3 nucleotides are TGCAGTGCTAGAGATTTACTAGCCAACAACATTCAGTACTTC. Translated, it gives CSARDLLANNIQYF.

This clonotype was seen repeatedly, ten times or more. The chain couples TRBV6-1 to TRBJ1-1, with D unresolved. The CDR3 spans 14 residues. V lost 2 bases and J 1 base, leaving 8 bases between the germline ends. Germline CDR1 is MNHNS and CDR2 is SASEGT. The CDR3 DNA reads TGTGCCAGCAGTGAACTGGGGAGGAACACTGAAGCTTTCTTT. Protein sequence: CASSELGRNTEAFF.

This clonotype was counted at least ten times. The J gene is TRBJ2-3, the V gene TRBV6-2 or TRBV6-3, with 11 positions matching TRBD2. Germline CDR1 MNHEY, CDR2 SVGEGT. With 4 bases clipped from V and 6 bases from J, the junction kept 6 bases outside the gene matches. CDR3 length: 15 residues. In DNA, the CDR3 is TGTGCCAGCAGTTCCCCAGCTAGCGGGGGGGATACGCAGTATTTT. It specifies CASSSPASGGDTQYF.

This clonotype was counted ten times or more. The chain is built from TRBV10-3 and TRBJ2-7, with D maybe TRBD1 (6 bases). The CDR3 loop spans 14 amino acids. Germline V CDR1 and CDR2: ENHRY, SYGVKD. Trimming shortened V by 1 base and J by 1 base, and 8 bases separated the two germline ends. The CDR3 DNA sequence: TGTGCCATCAGTGAGTTTACAGGGTCCTACGAGCAGTACTTC. It codes for CAISEFTGSYEQYF.

This chain connects TRBV18 to TRBJ1-1; perhaps TRBD1 as D (5 bases). The CDR3 is 15 amino acids. The germline gives CDR1 KGHSH, CDR2 LQKENI. The V end lost 3 bases, the J end lost 4 bases, and 15 bases lay between the germline ends. The CDR3 is CASSPSATGTTEAFF. CDR3 sequence (DNA): TGTGCCAGCTCACCGTCTGCCACAGGAACCACTGAAGCTTTCTTT.

Worth noting for this clonotype: With a much larger clone just one base away, this may be a read error. This chain connects TRBV28 to TRBJ2-1, with a tentative D call TRBD1 (6 bases). The DNA end is a closer match to TRBJ2-5, so the J assignment may be wrong. The CDR3 runs to 14 residues. Germline CDR1 MDHEN, CDR2 SYDVKM. The CDR3 region has the DNA TGTGCCAGCAGTCTAAGGGACCGAGGGGGGACCCAGTACTTC. Translating gives CASSLRDRGGTQYF.

Ten or more counts support this clonotype. The chain has TRBV12-3 or TRBV12-4 and TRBJ2-1, with TRBD2 matching 13 bases. Trimming cost V 6 bases and J 6 bases; bases outside gene matches: 5. CDR3 length: 15 residues. CDR3 sequence reads: CASSSRLAGGNEQFF. The CDR3 DNA sequence: TGTGCCAGCAGCTCACGACTAGCGGGGGGCAATGAGCAGTTCTTC.

The V and J genes are TRBV28 and TRBJ2-5; no firm D call. Germline CDR1 MDHEN, CDR2 SYDVKM. This CDR3 comprises 14 residues. V lost 2 bases and J lost 5, with 12 bases in between. The DNA for the CDR3 is TGTGCCAGCAGTTTAACGAATCCGAGGGAGACCCAGTACTTC. Translation gives CASSLTNPRETQYF.

This clonotype occurred many times. V usage is TRBV28 and J usage is TRBJ2-5; maybe TRBD2 (7 bases). Trimming shortened V by 5 bases and J by 5 bases, and 15 bases separated the two germline ends. CDR3 length: 14 residues. CDR1 is MDHEN, CDR2 SYDVKM, per germline. CDR3 sequence (DNA): TGTGCCAGCAGTCGGGGGGCCGGAGAGGAGACCCAGTACTTC. It translates to CASSRGAGEETQYF. Looking up the rest from reference TRBV28 and TRBJ2-5 gives the full variable domain: DVKVTQSSRYLVKRTGEKVFLECVQDMDHENMFWYRQDPGLGLRLIYFSYDVKMKEKGDIPEGYSVSREKKERFSLILESASTNQTSMYLCASSRGAGEETQYFGPGTRLLVL.

With respect to this clonotype: This likely traces to a read error, being one base from a far larger clone. The gene calls are TRBV28 and TRBJ2-1; TRBD2 agrees at 8 bases. The DNA end favors TRBJ2-5, so the J call may be wrong. The CDR3 totals 14 residues. Per the germline V gene, CDR1 is MDHEN and CDR2 is SYDVKM. The CDR3 region is CANSRTSREETQYF. The CDR3 bases are TGTGCCAACAGTCGGACTAGCAGAGAAGAGACCCAGTACTTC.

This clonotype was recorded at least ten times. This rearrangement joins TRBV5-1 to TRBJ2-3, with D perhaps matching TRBD2 (6 bases). V dropped 6 bases and J dropped 3 bases, with 11 bases sitting between them. From germline, CDR1 is SGHRS and CDR2 YFSETQ. The CDR3 sequence is 13 residues long. CDR3 coding DNA: TGCGCCAGCAACACGGGAGTGACAGATACGCAGTATTTT. This sequence encodes CASNTGVTDTQYF.

This clonotype has at least ten counts. V is TRBV20-1 and J is TRBJ2-7, with 8 bases aligning to TRBD2. J gave up 5 bases and V 6 bases, and 15 bases lay outside the gene matches. The CDR3 consists of 15 residues. CDR1 is DFQATT and CDR2 is SNEGSKA in the germline V gene (reference sequence). CDR3 loop: CSARKVAGSIHEQYF. CDR3 DNA: TGCAGTGCCAGGAAAGTAGCGGGGTCGATACACGAGCAGTACTTC.

This clonotype was seen just once. CDR3: CSVEDAGLAGETQYF. In DNA form, the CDR3 reads TGCAGCGTTGAAGATGCGGGACTAGCGGGAGAGACCCAGTACTTC. The V and J genes are TRBV29-1 and TRBJ2-5; 12 bases align to TRBD2. V dropped 0 bases and J dropped 4; count of bases not matched to a gene: 3. Germline-derived CDR1 and CDR2 are SQVTM and ANQGSEA. The CDR3 is 15 amino acids.

This sequence joins TRBV19 and TRBJ2-1, with D hard to call. The germline V and J ends were trimmed by 5 bases and 6 bases, with 20 bases remaining between them. Per the germline V gene, CDR1 is LNHDA and CDR2 is SQIVND (reference sequence). CDR3 length equals 16 residues. The CDR3: CASSSPDRPTGNEQFF. DNA of the CDR3: TGTGCCAGTAGTTCCCCGGACCGCCCGACGGGCAATGAGCAGTTCTTC.

This clonotype came up many times. This chain links TRBV25-1 with TRBJ2-7; D remains unclear. The CDR3 extends over 14 amino acids. V was trimmed by 6 bases and J by 1 base, leaving 13 bases between them. Germline V gene data show CDR1 as MGHDK and CDR2 as SYGVNS. CDR3 nucleotide sequence: TGTGCCAGCAGAGACGGAGCGTCGTCCTACGAGCAGTACTTC. It encodes CASRDGASSYEQYF.

This clonotype was found many times. V gene TRBV11-2 combines with J gene TRBJ2-1; TRBD2 agrees at 10 bases. The CDR3 length is 17 residues. The junction had 12 bases not matched to a gene; V was cut back by 2 bases and J by 8 bases. From germline, CDR1 is SGHAT and CDR2 FQNNGV. The CDR3 DNA is TGTGCCAGCAGCTTAAGTGAGGTAGGGAGCGGGAGGGATGAGCAGTTCTTC. Protein sequence: CASSLSEVGSGRDEQFF.

The gene calls are TRBV18 and TRBJ2-2; D is ambiguous. Germline CDR1 reads KGHSH; CDR2 reads LQKENI. Trimming took off 1 base at V and 4 bases at J, with 13 bases between the two ends. The length of the CDR3 is 16 residues. CDR3 loop: CASSPLPPLTTGELFF. The CDR3 DNA is TGTGCCAGCTCACCACTGCCACCACTCACCACCGGGGAGCTGTTTTTT.

To note about this clonotype: This likely stems from a read error, as it lies one base from a far larger clone. The rearrangement uses TRBV27 and TRBJ2-5; D perhaps matches TRBD1 (5 bases). CDR3 length: 15 residues. V was cut by 5 bases and J by 5 bases, with 18 bases left in between. Looked up from germline, CDR1 is MNHEY and CDR2 is SMNVEV (reference sequence). This chain's CDR3 is CASSDLRRAHETQYF. CDR3 DNA sequence: TGTGCCAGCAGTGATTTGCGCAGGGCCCACGAGACCCAGTACTTC.

This clonotype was seen ten or more times. This chain uses TRBV5-4 with TRBJ2-2; D may be TRBD1 (5 bases). Germline assignment: CDR1 SGHNT and CDR2 YYREEE (reference sequence). V lost 1 base and J 0 bases, leaving 7 bases between the germline ends. The CDR3 sequence is 15 residues long. Here the CDR3 reads CASSLTGTNTGELFF. The CDR3 DNA reads TGTGCCAGCAGCTTGACAGGAACGAACACCGGGGAGCTGTTTTTT.

This clonotype turned up a few times. This chain joins TRBV7-9 and TRBJ2-2; unclear D gene. From germline, CDR1 is SEHNR and CDR2 FQNEAQ (reference sequence). The V end lost 7 bases, the J end lost 1 base, and 16 bases lay between the germline ends. This CDR3 has 16 residues. The CDR3 nucleotides read TGTGCCAGCACCATAATGGGGTTCTGGAACACCGGGGAGCTGTTTTTT. Its protein is CASTIMGFWNTGELFF.

This chain connects TRBV2 to TRBJ2-5; the match to TRBD1 covers 7 bases. The V and J ends lost 7 bases and 2 bases, in that order; junction bases with no gene match: 7. Germline V gene lookup returns CDR1 SNHLY and CDR2 FYNNEI. The CDR3 contains 14 residues. The CDR3 protein is CASTIGTVQETQYF. CDR3 nucleotides: TGTGCCAGCACTATAGGGACAGTTCAAGAGACCCAGTACTTC.